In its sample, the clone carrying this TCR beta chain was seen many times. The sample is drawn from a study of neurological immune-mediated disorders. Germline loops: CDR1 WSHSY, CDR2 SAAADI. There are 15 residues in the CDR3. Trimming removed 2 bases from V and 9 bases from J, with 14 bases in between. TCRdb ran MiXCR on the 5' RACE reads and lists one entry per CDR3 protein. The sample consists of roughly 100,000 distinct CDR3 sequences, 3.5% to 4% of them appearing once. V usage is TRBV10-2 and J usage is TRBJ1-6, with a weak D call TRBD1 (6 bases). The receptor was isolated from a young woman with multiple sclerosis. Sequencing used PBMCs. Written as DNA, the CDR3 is TGCGCCAGCAGTGAGAGGGGGGTCTCAAGTTCACCCCTCCACTTT. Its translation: CASSERGVSSSPLHF.